This T cell receptor beta chain was identified during a study of T cell repertoires in cytomegalovirus infection. Trimming left V 6 bases short and J 3 bases short, with 15 bases between. The CDR3 has 15 amino acids. MiXCR, applied by TCRdb to the reads, yields one record per CDR3 protein. The data hold 250,000 to 350,000 distinct CDR3 sequences, with about 25% observed a single time. The V gene is TRBV12-3 or TRBV12-4, the J gene TRBJ1-5; no definite D call. This sequence originates from a human donor in good health (CMV status not recorded). Some clones in this sample may be carry-over from other donors' samples. Material for sequencing was PBMCs. DNA for the CDR3: TGTGCCAGCAGCCCCACCTCGCGGGTCAATCAGCCCCAGCATTTT. This sequence encodes CASSPTSRVNQPQHF.